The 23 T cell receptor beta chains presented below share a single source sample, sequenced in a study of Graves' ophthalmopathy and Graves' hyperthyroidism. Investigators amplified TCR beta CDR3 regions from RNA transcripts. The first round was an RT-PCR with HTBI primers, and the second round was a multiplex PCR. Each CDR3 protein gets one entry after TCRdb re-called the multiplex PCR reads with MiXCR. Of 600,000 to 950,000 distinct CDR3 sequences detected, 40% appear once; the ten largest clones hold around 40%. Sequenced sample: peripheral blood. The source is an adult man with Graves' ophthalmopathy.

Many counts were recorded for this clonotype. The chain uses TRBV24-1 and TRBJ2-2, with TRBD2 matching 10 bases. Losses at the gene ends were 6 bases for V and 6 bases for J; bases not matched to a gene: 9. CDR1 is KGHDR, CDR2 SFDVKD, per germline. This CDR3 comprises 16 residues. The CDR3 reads CATSHAGTSDAGELFF. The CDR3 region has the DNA TGTGCCACCAGTCACGCCGGGACTAGCGACGCCGGGGAGCTGTTTTTT.

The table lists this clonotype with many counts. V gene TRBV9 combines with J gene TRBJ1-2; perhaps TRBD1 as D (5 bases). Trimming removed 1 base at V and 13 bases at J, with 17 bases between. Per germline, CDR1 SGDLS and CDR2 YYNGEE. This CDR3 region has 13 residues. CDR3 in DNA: TGTGCCAGCAGCGTAAACCGGCAGGGCTCGATCACCTTC. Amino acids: CASSVNRQGSITF.

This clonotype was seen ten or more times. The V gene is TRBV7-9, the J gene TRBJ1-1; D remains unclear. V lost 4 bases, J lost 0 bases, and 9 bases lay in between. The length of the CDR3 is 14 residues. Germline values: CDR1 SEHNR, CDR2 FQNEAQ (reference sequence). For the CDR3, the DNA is TGTGCCAGCAGCTATGGACCGATGAACACTGAAGCTTTCTTT. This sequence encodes CASSYGPMNTEAFF.

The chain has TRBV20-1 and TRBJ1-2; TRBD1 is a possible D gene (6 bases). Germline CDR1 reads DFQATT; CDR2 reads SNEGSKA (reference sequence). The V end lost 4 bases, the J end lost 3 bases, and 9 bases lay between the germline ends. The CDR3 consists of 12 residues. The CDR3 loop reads CSAKGGDYGYTF. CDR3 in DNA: TGCAGTGCTAAGGGGGGCGACTATGGCTACACCTTC.

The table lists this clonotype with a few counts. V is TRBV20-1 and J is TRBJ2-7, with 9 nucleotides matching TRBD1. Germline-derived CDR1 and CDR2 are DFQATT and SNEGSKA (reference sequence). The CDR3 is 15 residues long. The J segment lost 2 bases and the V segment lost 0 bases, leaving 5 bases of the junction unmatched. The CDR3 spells CSARESWTGAYEQYF. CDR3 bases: TGCAGTGCTAGAGAGTCTTGGACAGGGGCCTACGAGCAGTACTTC.

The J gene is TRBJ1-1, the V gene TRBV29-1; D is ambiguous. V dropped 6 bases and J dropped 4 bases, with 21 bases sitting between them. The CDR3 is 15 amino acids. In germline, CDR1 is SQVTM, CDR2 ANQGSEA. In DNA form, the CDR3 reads TGCAGCGTGGGAAACGCAATAGGGTTAGGCACTGAAGCTTTCTTT. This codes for CSVGNAIGLGTEAFF.

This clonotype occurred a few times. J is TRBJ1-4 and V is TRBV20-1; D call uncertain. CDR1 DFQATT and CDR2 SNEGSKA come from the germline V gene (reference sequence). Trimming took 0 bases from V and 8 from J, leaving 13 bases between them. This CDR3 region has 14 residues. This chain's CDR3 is CSARDRTLGEKLFF. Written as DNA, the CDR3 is TGCAGTGCTAGAGATCGTACCCTGGGAGAAAAACTGTTTTTT.

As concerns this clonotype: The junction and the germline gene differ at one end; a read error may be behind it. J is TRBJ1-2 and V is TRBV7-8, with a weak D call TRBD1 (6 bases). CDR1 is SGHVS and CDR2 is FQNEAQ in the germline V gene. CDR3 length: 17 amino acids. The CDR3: CASSQVDPGARGYGYTF. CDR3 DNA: TGCGCCAGCAGCCAGGTCGACCCGGGGGCGCGGGGCTATGGCTACACCTTC.

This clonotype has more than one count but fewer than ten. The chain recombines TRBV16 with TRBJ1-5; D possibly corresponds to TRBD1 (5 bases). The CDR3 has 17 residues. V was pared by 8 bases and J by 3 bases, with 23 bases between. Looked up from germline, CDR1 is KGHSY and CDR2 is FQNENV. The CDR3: CASSQVSNTGDNQPQHF. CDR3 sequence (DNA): TGTGCCAGCTCACAAGTCAGTAATACAGGAGACAATCAGCCCCAGCATTTT.

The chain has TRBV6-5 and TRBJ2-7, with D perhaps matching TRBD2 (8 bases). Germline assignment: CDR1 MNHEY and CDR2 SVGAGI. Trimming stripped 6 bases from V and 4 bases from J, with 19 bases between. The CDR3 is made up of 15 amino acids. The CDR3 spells CASRRREGAGYEQYF. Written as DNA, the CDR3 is TGTGCCAGCAGACGTCGGGAGGGGGCTGGGTACGAGCAGTACTTC.

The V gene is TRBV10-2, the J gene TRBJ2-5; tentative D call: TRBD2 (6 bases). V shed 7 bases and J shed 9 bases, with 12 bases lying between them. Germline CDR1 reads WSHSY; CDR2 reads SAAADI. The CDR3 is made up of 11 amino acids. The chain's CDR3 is CASNGGGPQYF. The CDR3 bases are TGCGCCAGCAATGGAGGAGGGCCCCAGTACTTC.

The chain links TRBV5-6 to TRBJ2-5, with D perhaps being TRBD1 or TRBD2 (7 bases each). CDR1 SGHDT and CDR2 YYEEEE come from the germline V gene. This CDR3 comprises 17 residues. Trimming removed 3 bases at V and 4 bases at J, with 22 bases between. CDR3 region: CASSWGGTGAAGETQYF. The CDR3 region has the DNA TGTGCCAGCAGCTGGGGGGGTACAGGGGCCGCCGGAGAGACCCAGTACTTC.

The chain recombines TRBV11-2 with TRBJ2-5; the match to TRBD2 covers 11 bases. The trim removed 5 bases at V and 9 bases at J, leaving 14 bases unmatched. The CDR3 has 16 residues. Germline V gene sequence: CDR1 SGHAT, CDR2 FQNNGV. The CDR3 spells CASSQGMGLADEAQYF. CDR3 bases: TGTGCCAGCAGCCAAGGAATGGGACTAGCGGATGAGGCCCAGTACTTC.

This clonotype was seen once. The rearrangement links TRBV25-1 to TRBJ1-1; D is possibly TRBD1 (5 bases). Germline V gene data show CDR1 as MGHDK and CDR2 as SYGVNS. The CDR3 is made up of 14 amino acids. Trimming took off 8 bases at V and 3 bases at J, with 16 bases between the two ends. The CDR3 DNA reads TGTGCCAGCTCAACGTCAACACAGGACACTGAAGCTTTCTTT. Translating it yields CASSTSTQDTEAFF.

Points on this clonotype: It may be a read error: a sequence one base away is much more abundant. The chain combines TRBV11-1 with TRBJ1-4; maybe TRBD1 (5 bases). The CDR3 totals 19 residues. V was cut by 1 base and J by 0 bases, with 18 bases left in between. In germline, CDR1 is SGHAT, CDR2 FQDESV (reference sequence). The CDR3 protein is CASSLGGAGCRTTNEKLFF. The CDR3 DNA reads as TGTGCCAGCAGCTTAGGAGGGGCAGGGTGTCGGACAACTAATGAAAAACTGTTTTTT.

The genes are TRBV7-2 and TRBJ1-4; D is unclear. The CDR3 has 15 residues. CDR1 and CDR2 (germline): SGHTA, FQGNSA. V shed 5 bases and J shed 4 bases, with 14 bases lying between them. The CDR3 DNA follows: TGTGCCAGCAGCCAAGGAGGTGGGCTTAATGAAAAACTGTTTTTT. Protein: CASSQGGGLNEKLFF. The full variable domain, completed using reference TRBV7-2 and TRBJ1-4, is GAGVSQSPSNKVTEKGKDVELRCDPISGHTALYWYRQSLGQGLEFLIYFQGNSAPDKSGLPSDRFSAERTGGSVSTLTIQRTQQEDSAVYLCASSQGGGLNEKLFFGSGTQLSVL.

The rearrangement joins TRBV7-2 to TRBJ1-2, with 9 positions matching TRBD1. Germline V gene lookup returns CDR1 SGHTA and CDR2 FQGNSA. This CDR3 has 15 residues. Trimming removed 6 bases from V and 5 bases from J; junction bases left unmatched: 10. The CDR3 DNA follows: TGTGCCAGCAGTTATGCGCCGGGACAGGGATATGGCTACACCTTC. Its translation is CASSYAPGQGYGYTF.

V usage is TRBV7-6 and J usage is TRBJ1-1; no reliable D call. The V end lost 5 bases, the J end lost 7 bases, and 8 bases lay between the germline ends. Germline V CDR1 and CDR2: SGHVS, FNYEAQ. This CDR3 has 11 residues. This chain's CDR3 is CASSVGGEAFF. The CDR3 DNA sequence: TGTGCCAGCAGCGTAGGCGGTGAAGCTTTCTTT.

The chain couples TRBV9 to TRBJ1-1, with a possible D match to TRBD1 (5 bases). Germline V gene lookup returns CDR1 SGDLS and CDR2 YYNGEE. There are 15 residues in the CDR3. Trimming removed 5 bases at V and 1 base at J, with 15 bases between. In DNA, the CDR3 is TGTGCCAGCAGTTTCTGGCCAGGGAGGAACACTGAAGCTTTCTTT. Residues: CASSFWPGRNTEAFF. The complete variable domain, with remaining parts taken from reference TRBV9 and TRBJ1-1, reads DSGVTQTPKHLITATGQRVTLRCSPRSGDLSVYWYQQSLDQGLQFLIQYYNGEERAKGNILERFSAQQFPDLHSELNLSSLELGDSALYFCASSFWPGRNTEAFFGQGTRLTVV.

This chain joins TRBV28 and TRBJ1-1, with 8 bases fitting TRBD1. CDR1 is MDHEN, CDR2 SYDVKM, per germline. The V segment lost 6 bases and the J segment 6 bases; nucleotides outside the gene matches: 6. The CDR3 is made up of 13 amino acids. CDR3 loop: CASSEDRVAEAFF. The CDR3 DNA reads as TGTGCCAGCAGCGAGGACAGGGTCGCTGAAGCTTTCTTT.

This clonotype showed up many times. The CDR3 loop is CASSEYRGTAIETQYF. DNA of the CDR3: TGTGCCAGCAGTGAATATCGGGGGACGGCGATAGAGACCCAGTACTTC. The chain uses TRBV25-1 and TRBJ2-5; D possibly corresponds to TRBD2 (6 bases). The V gene's germline CDR1 is MGHDK and CDR2 SYGVNS. The CDR3 is 16 amino acids. V was clipped by 0 bases and J by 4 bases, with 15 bases between them.

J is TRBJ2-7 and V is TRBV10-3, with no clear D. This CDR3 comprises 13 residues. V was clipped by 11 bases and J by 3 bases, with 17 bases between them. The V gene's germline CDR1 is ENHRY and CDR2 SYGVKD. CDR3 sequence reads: CAWSEGIDYEQYF. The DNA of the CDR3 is TGTGCCTGGAGCGAAGGCATTGACTACGAGCAGTACTTC.

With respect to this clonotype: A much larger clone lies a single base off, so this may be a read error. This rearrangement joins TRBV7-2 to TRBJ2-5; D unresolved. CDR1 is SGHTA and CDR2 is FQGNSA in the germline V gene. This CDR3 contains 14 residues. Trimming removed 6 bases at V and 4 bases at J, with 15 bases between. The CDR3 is CASSGSAYRETQYF. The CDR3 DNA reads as TGTGCCAGCAGTGGGTCAGCCTATCGAGAGACCCAGTACTTC.